This T cell receptor (beta chain) was sequenced for a study of T cells expressing NK-cell markers. Study details: It was sorted CD3+CD56+NKG2C+, CD3+CD56+NKG2C- and CD3+CD56-NKG2C+ T cells that supplied the TCR beta repertoires.

UMIs were included in TCR beta cDNA generated by 5'RACE template switching. TCRdb reprocessed the 5' RACE reads and stores each CDR3 protein as one record, lacking DNA. Its clone listing holds roughly 280,000 distinct CDR3 sequences. Germline V gene data show CDR1 as SGHKS and CDR2 as YYEKEE (reference sequence). The CDR3 covers 14 residues. Sequenced sample: blood T cells: a sorted CD56 or NKG2C T cell subset, CD4+ or CD8+ T cells, or bulk PBMC T cells (not recorded which). The TCR sequence derives from a man aged 18-30 years in good health. The chain combines TRBV5-5 with TRBJ1-5. CDR3 sequence: CASSLVHDIGPQHF.